This passage covers 14 T cell receptor beta chains from one sample sequenced in a study of beta chain features in type 1 diabetes. Study-wide findings and caveats: When Type 1 diabetes patients were examined, their TCRB CDR3s proved moderately but significantly shorter in all four CD4+ subsets.

All of the isolated RNA was reverse transcribed, so expressed TCRB transcripts were sequenced. Clones were sequenced by immunoSEQ multiplex PCR, and TCRdb holds only the in-frame ones, with some missing. The repertoire has around 250,000 clones, approximately 20% of them found once; the top ten carry 0.025% to 0.035%. For these receptors, no antigen is known. Sequenced: naive CD4+ T cells from blood. The receptor source for this set is a woman aged 40-49 years with type 1 diabetes.

A few counts support this clone. This chain joins TRBV4-3 and TRBJ2-1; TRBD2 matches 12 bases. Germline V gene data show CDR1 as LGHNA and CDR2 as YSLEER. CDR3 length equals 18 residues. V dropped 3 bases and J dropped 6; count of bases not matched to a gene: 12. The chain's CDR3 is CASSHQTSGGLLTNEQFF. DNA for the CDR3: TGCGCCAGCAGCCATCAGACTAGCGGGGGCCTGCTTACCAATGAGCAGTTCTTC.

The V gene is TRBV2, the J gene TRBJ2-1; 9 nucleotides agree with TRBD1. The CDR3 is 13 amino acids. J gave up 7 bases and V 4 bases, and 2 bases lay outside the gene matches. The germline CDR1 and CDR2 sequences are SNHLY and FYNNEI. CDR3 loop: CASSVDRGNEQFF. CDR3 bases: TGTGCCAGCAGTGTGGACAGGGGTAATGAGCAGTTCTTC. The complete variable domain, with remaining parts taken from reference TRBV2 and TRBJ2-1, reads EPEVTQTPSHQVTQMGQEVILRCVPISNHLYFYWYRQILGQKVEFLVSFYNNEISEKSEIFDDQFSVERPDGSNFTLKIRSTKLEDSAMYFCASSVDRGNEQFFGPGTRLTVL.

This clone showed up just a few times. The rearrangement uses TRBV7-9 and TRBJ2-7; a possible D gene is TRBD2 (6 bases). Germline V gene sequence: CDR1 SEHNR, CDR2 FQNEAQ (reference sequence). The CDR3 has 13 residues. The V and J ends lost 5 bases and 5 bases respectively, with 13 bases between them. The DNA for the CDR3 is TGTGCCAGCAGCCTCACGGCGGGGCACGAGCAGTACTTC. It encodes CASSLTAGHEQYF.

J is TRBJ1-1 and V is TRBV7-2; TRBD1 might be the D (6 bases). The V end lost 5 bases, the J end lost 1 base, and 14 bases lay between the germline ends. The germline gives CDR1 SGHTA, CDR2 FQGNSA. The CDR3 sequence is 15 residues long. As DNA, the CDR3 is TGTGCCAGCAGCGGCTCCGGGACACGGAACACTGAAGCTTTCTTT. This codes for CASSGSGTRNTEAFF.

This clone came up a few times. J is TRBJ1-1 and V is TRBV13, with 7 bases lining up with TRBD1. After removal of 5 bases from V and 3 bases from J, the junction contained 9 bases not matched to a gene. The germline V gene encodes CDR1 PRHDT and CDR2 FYEKMQ (reference sequence). The CDR3 length is 15 residues. CDR3 DNA sequence: TGTGCCAGCAGCCCTATAGACAGGGTCGACACTGAAGCTTTCTTT. This encodes CASSPIDRVDTEAFF.

This clone turned up a few times. This chain joins TRBV9 and TRBJ2-3, with TRBD1 matching over 8 bases. This CDR3 has 16 amino acids. V trimming: 0 bases; J trimming: 2 bases; junction bases outside the gene matches: 5. Germline CDR1 and CDR2: SGDLS and YYNGEE. CDR3 sequence (DNA): TGTGCCAGCAGCGTAGGCTCAGGGGGCCCCACAGATACGCAGTATTTT. Protein product: CASSVGSGGPTDTQYF.

This clone was picked up a small number of times. The V and J genes are TRBV28 and TRBJ2-7; TRBD2 matches 8 bases. Germline lookup yields CDR1 MDHEN and CDR2 SYDVKM. This CDR3 comprises 14 residues. The J segment lost 7 bases and the V segment lost 8 bases, leaving 13 bases of the junction unmatched. For the CDR3, the DNA is TGTGCCAGCGGTAGGGTAGCGGGAACCGAGGAGCAGTACTTC. It translates to CASGRVAGTEEQYF.

This clone showed up just once. The gene calls are TRBV7-9 and TRBJ1-2; 11 nucleotides align to TRBD1. The CDR3 spans 15 residues. Germline values: CDR1 SEHNR, CDR2 FQNEAQ (reference sequence). V lost 4 bases, J lost 6 bases, and 7 bases stayed unmatched. CDR3 bases: TGTGCCAGCAGCTCAAGGGGACAGGGGGGCCATGGCTACACCTTC. Translation gives CASSSRGQGGHGYTF.

Of note for this clone: Other DNA sequences in this specimen translate into the identical CDR3. V usage is TRBV11-2 and J usage is TRBJ1-5; D uncertain. This CDR3 contains 13 residues. Germline CDR1 is SGHAT and CDR2 is FQNNGV. Trimming cost V 1 base and J 5 bases, with 6 bases left between them. The CDR3 bases are TGTGCCAGCAGCTTAGGAACAGATCAGCCCCAGCATTTT. This gives the protein CASSLGTDQPQHF.

This clone was detected only a few times. The CDR3 DNA is TGTGCCAGCACTCGAGGGTATCCAGAGACCCAGTACTTC. It specifies CASTRGYPETQYF. The genes are TRBV6-5 and TRBJ2-5, with a tentative D call TRBD2 (5 bases). There are 13 residues in the CDR3. Deletions cut 7 bases from V and 4 bases from J, with 13 bases between. CDR1 MNHEY and CDR2 SVGAGI come from the germline V gene.

This rearrangement joins TRBV5-1 to TRBJ1-1, with D unresolved. The CDR3 runs to 14 residues. Trimming took 4 bases from V and 1 from J, leaving 11 bases between them. Germline V gene sequence: CDR1 SGHRS, CDR2 YFSETQ. The CDR3 DNA sequence: TGCGCCAGCAGCAGCGGACGGACGAACACTGAAGCTTTCTTT. Protein product: CASSSGRTNTEAFF.

CDR3 region: CASSLARGEDGYTF. The DNA for the CDR3 is TGTGCCAGCAGCTTAGCAAGAGGGGAGGATGGCTACACCTTC. The V gene is TRBV7-2, the J gene TRBJ1-2, with D perhaps TRBD1 (5 bases). V dropped 0 bases and J dropped 6 bases, with 11 bases sitting between them. Looked up from germline, CDR1 is SGHTA and CDR2 is FQGNSA. This CDR3 is 14 amino acids long.

This clone was seen more than once but under ten times. This sequence joins TRBV28 and TRBJ1-2, with 10 bases matching TRBD1. The length of the CDR3 is 11 residues. V lost 8 bases and J lost 6; bases outside the gene matches: 0. CDR1 and CDR2 from the germline V gene are MDHEN and SYDVKM. CDR3 loop: CASGTGDGYTF. The CDR3 DNA reads as TGTGCCAGCGGGACAGGGGATGGCTACACCTTC.

The table lists this clone with a few counts. This sequence joins TRBV29-1 and TRBJ1-2; the D gene is possibly TRBD1 (6 bases). CDR1 is SQVTM, CDR2 ANQGSEA, per germline. The CDR3 is 16 amino acids. V was clipped by 0 bases and J by 8 bases, with 22 bases between them. CDR3 sequence reads: CSVEDLGSGRGGGYTF. The DNA of the CDR3 is TGCAGCGTTGAAGATCTCGGGTCGGGCAGGGGCGGCGGCTACACCTTC.